The T cell receptor (beta chain) described here comes from a study of OX40 agonist ivuxolimab in advanced cancers. Notes on the study in general: Dosing at 0.1 to 3.0 mg/kg was accompanied by clonal expansion of CD4+ and CD8+ blood T cells by week 6.

Germline V gene lookup returns CDR1 MNHEY and CDR2 SVGAGI. The V end lost 6 bases, the J end lost 6 bases, and 12 bases lay between the germline ends. The CDR3 length is 12 residues. Profiled with immunoSEQ multiplex PCR; TCRdb holds only in-frame clones, not every one. Seen here are 75,000 to 100,000 clones, 90% observed once, and the top ten hold about 0.7%. On this clone itself: What it binds is not known.

This sequence originates from an adult with an advanced solid tumor such as melanoma, head and neck, liver or kidney cancer. Sequences were derived from CD4+ or CD8+ T cells sorted from blood, sampled in a trial of the OX40 agonist ivuxolimab. The V and J genes are TRBV6-5 and TRBJ2-7; tentative D call: TRBD2 (7 bases). CDR3 DNA: TGTGCCAGCAGCTGGAGGGGGGGCGAGCAGTACTTC. Amino acids: CASSWRGGEQYF.